The 2 T cell receptor beta chains below were found in one sample sequenced in a study of blood T cell repertoires in COVID-19. Repertoires were generated with immunoSEQ multiplex PCR, while TCRdb's copy carries only in-frame clones and drops some. The sample comprises hundreds of thousands of clones, 86% of which are singletons, and approximately 2.8% rests with the top ten. What was sequenced was PBMCs or T cells enriched from blood (not recorded which). All receptors come from a woman between 50 and 59 years old in a cohort exposed to, infected with or recovered from COVID-19 (not recorded which).

This chain joins TRBV7-2 and TRBJ1-6; 8 bases map to TRBD1. Germline V gives CDR1 SGHTA, CDR2 FQGNSA. The CDR3 sequence is 16 residues long. The ends lost 3 bases at V and 9 bases at J; junction bases unmatched: 10. This CDR3 is CASSFQGALTSSPLHF. The DNA for the CDR3 is TGTGCCAGCAGCTTTCAGGGGGCTCTGACGAGTTCACCCCTCCACTTT. The full variable domain, completed using reference TRBV7-2 and TRBJ1-6, is GAGVSQSPSNKVTEKGKDVELRCDPISGHTALYWYRQSLGQGLEFLIYFQGNSAPDKSGLPSDRFSAERTGGSVSTLTIQRTQQEDSAVYLCASSFQGALTSSPLHFGNGTRLTVT.

This chain links TRBV5-5 with TRBJ2-1, with 13 nucleotides matching TRBD2. The germline V gene encodes CDR1 SGHKS and CDR2 YYEKEE (reference sequence). The CDR3 runs 18 residues. V dropped 4 bases and J dropped 5; count of bases not matched to a gene: 12. DNA of the CDR3: TGTGCCAGCAGCCGGACTAGCGGGGGCCCCCTAAACCACAATGAGCAGTTCTTC. This codes for CASSRTSGGPLNHNEQFF.